The 14 T cell receptor beta chains presented below share a single source sample, sequenced in a study of shared clonotypes between healthy human individuals. Profiled with immunoSEQ multiplex PCR; TCRdb holds only in-frame clones, not every one. This table holds roughly 2.5 million clones, approximately 94% found once. Sequencing input: naive CD4+ T cells sorted from blood. Subset given: CD45RA+ positively selected. The receptors derive from a young man in good health.

The chain couples TRBV6-1 to TRBJ1-5, with TRBD1 as a possible D gene (5 bases). CDR1 and CDR2 from the germline V gene are MNHNS and SASEGT. V lost 3 bases and J lost 6, with 12 bases in between. The CDR3 is 14 amino acids. CDR3 sequence: CASSDGGLGQPQHF. CDR3 nucleotides: TGTGCCAGCAGTGATGGGGGTCTGGGTCAGCCCCAGCATTTT.

V gene TRBV4-2 combines with J gene TRBJ1-3; D remains unclear. V was clipped by 0 bases and J by 7 bases, with 13 bases between them. There are 15 residues in the CDR3. Germline CDR1 reads LGHNA; CDR2 reads YNFKEQ. Here the CDR3 reads CASSQEWSRANTIYF. The CDR3 coding sequence is TGTGCCAGCAGCCAAGAATGGAGCCGGGCGAACACCATATATTTT.

This clone has only a few counts. The rearrangement uses TRBV9 and TRBJ1-1; D perhaps matches TRBD1 (5 bases). This CDR3 is 14 amino acids long. Germline V lookup: CDR1 SGDLS, CDR2 YYNGEE. Trimming stripped 2 bases from V and 8 bases from J, with 16 bases between. CDR3 DNA sequence: TGTGCCAGCAGCGTGGGGCCATCGGGTAGGGAAGCTTTCTTT. Its protein product is CASSVGPSGREAFF.

CDR3 bases: TGCAGCGTTTATCGCAGGGGTTCCTACAATGAGCAGTTCTTC. Encoded protein: CSVYRRGSYNEQFF. The chain recombines TRBV29-1 with TRBJ2-1; a weak D match, TRBD1 (6 bases). V lost 5 bases, J lost 1 base, and 12 bases lay in between. CDR3 size: 14 residues. The germline CDR1 and CDR2 sequences are SQVTM and ANQGSEA.

This chain connects TRBV5-1 to TRBJ2-1, with 10 bases lining up with TRBD1. CDR3 length: 14 residues. With V trimmed by 9 bases and J by 7 bases, 10 bases remained unmatched. Germline V gene sequence: CDR1 SGHRS, CDR2 YFSETQ. The CDR3 protein is CATCRDRGSNEQFF. The CDR3 DNA sequence: TGCGCCACCTGTCGGGACAGGGGTTCGAATGAGCAGTTCTTC.

This clone was observed once. V gene TRBV19 combines with J gene TRBJ2-1, with D uncertain. The ends were cut back, 1 base at V and 0 bases at J, with 7 bases in the middle. The CDR3 totals 15 residues. Germline V gene data show CDR1 as LNHDA and CDR2 as SQIVND (reference sequence). CDR3 amino acids: CASSIVPSSYNEQFF. The DNA for the CDR3 is TGTGCCAGTAGTATAGTCCCGAGCTCCTACAATGAGCAGTTCTTC.

The rearrangement uses TRBV6-4 and TRBJ2-7; no definite D call. The germline CDR1 and CDR2 sequences are MRHNA and SNTAGT. Trimming pared 2 bases from V and 2 bases from J, leaving 19 bases between. This CDR3 has 17 amino acids. The CDR3 here is CASSDRPRPPPPYEQYF. The CDR3 region has the DNA TGTGCCAGCAGTGACCGACCTCGCCCCCCACCCCCCTACGAGCAGTACTTC.

This chain links TRBV6-6 with TRBJ2-1; possibly TRBD2 for D (6 bases). V lost 4 bases and J lost 6, with 10 bases in between. Looked up from germline, CDR1 is MNHNY and CDR2 is SVGAGI (reference sequence). The length of the CDR3 is 13 residues. The CDR3 reads CASSWTTSNEQFF. CDR3 DNA: TGTGCCAGCAGTTGGACTACCAGCAATGAGCAGTTCTTC.

The rearrangement uses TRBV6-5 and TRBJ2-5; D gene unclear. In germline, CDR1 is MNHEY, CDR2 SVGAGI. V was shortened by 6 bases and J by 5 bases, with 19 bases between the two germline ends. The CDR3 totals 15 residues. DNA of the CDR3: TGTGCCAGCAGCGACCGGGTGTCACATTATGAGACCCAGTACTTC. Amino acids: CASSDRVSHYETQYF.

This clone appeared once. The chain is built from TRBV19 and TRBJ2-2, with D uncertain. CDR1 is LNHDA and CDR2 is SQIVND in the germline V gene (reference sequence). This CDR3 comprises 12 residues. V was pared by 7 bases and J by 6 bases, with 9 bases between. The CDR3 is CASNTPAGELFF. The CDR3 DNA reads TGTGCCAGTAACACTCCAGCCGGGGAGCTGTTTTTT.

The V call is TRBV19, the J call TRBJ1-2; 8 bases align to TRBD1. Losses at the gene ends were 7 bases for V and 2 bases for J; bases not matched to a gene: 6. This CDR3 comprises 14 residues. Germline V CDR1 and CDR2: LNHDA, SQIVND (reference sequence). CDR3 sequence reads: CASTRTGTNYGYTF. The CDR3 DNA follows: TGTGCCAGTACCAGGACAGGGACAAACTATGGCTACACCTTC.

The gene calls are TRBV29-1 and TRBJ1-1; a possible D gene is TRBD1 (5 bases). Trimming stripped 1 base from V and 4 bases from J, with 13 bases between. This CDR3 is 14 amino acids long. Germline lookup yields CDR1 SQVTM and CDR2 ANQGSEA. The CDR3 bases are TGCAGCGTTGAAGTGTCAGGGTCCAGCACTGAAGCTTTCTTT. This sequence encodes CSVEVSGSSTEAFF.

The DNA of the CDR3 is TGTGCCAGCTCACCACGTAGGGATCGCGACGAGCAGTACTTC. It codes for CASSPRRDRDEQYF. The J gene is TRBJ2-7, the V gene TRBV18; D gene ambiguous. The CDR3 spans 14 residues. V was shortened by 1 base and J by 5 bases, with 12 bases between the two germline ends. Germline V CDR1 and CDR2: KGHSH, LQKENI.

This rearrangement joins TRBV7-2 to TRBJ2-7; 8 bases fit TRBD1. The CDR3 runs 14 residues. The trim removed 5 bases at V and 2 bases at J, leaving 5 bases unmatched. From germline, CDR1 is SGHTA and CDR2 FQGNSA. This CDR3 is CASSKAGQAYEQYF. The DNA for the CDR3 is TGTGCCAGCAGCAAGGCGGGACAGGCCTACGAGCAGTACTTC.